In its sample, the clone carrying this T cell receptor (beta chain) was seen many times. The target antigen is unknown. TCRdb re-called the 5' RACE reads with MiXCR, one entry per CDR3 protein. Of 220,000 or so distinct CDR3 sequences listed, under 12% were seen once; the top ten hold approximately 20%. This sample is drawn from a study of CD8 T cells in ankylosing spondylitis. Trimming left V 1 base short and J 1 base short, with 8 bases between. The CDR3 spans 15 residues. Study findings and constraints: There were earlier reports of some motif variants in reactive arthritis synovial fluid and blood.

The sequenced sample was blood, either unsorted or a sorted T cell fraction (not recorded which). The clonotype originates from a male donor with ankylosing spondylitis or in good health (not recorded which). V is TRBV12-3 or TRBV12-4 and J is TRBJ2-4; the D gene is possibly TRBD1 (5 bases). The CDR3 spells CASSLGGMAKNIQYF. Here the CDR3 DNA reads TGTGCCAGCAGTTTAGGGGGCATGGCCAAAAACATTCAGTACTTC.